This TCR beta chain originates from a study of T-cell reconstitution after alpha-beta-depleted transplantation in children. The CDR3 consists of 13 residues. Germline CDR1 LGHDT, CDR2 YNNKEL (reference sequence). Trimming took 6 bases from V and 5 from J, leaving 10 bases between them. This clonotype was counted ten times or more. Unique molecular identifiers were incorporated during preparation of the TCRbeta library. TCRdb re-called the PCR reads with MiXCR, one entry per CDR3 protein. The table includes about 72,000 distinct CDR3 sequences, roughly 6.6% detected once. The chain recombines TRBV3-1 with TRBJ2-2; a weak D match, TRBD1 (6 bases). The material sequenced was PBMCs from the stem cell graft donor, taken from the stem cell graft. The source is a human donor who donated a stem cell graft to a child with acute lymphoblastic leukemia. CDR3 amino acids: CASRGRGTGELFF. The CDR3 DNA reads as TGTGCCAGCAGAGGCAGGGGAACCGGGGAGCTGTTTTTT.